The 3 T cell receptor beta chains below come from one sample, sequenced in a study of T cell repertoires in urothelial bladder cancer. TCRdb keeps only in-frame clones here, not all; method: immunoSEQ multiplex PCR. The sample records some 1,000 clones, approximately 78% being singletons. The sample comprised tumor-infiltrating cells from bladder cancer. The receptor set was obtained from a human donor with urothelial carcinoma.

This chain uses TRBV19 with TRBJ1-6, with D possibly being TRBD1 (5 bases). Germline V gene data show CDR1 as LNHDA and CDR2 as SQIVND (reference sequence). The CDR3 has 14 residues. Deletions cut 9 bases from V and 5 bases from J, with 14 bases between. In DNA, the CDR3 is TGTGCCAGCGAGCAAGGGGCAAATAATTCACCCCTCCACTTT. Translated, it gives CASEQGANNSPLHF.

This clone was detected only a few times. The sample has other DNA sequences that encode this CDR3 too. The V call is TRBV7-9, the J call TRBJ2-1; unclear D gene. Trimming took off 8 bases at V and 8 bases at J, with 10 bases between the two ends. The CDR3 has 11 amino acids. Germline V CDR1 and CDR2: SEHNR, FQNEAQ (reference sequence). CDR3 sequence: CASSVLDEQFF. The DNA of the CDR3 is TGTGCCAGCTCCGTTTTGGATGAGCAGTTCTTC.

The chain employs TRBV6-1 and TRBJ2-3; 8 positions agree with TRBD2. There are 14 residues in the CDR3. With V trimmed by 4 bases and J by 6 bases, 6 bases remained unmatched. Per the germline V gene, CDR1 is MNHNS and CDR2 is SASEGT. CDR3 in amino acids: CASSGLAGPDTQYF. In DNA, the CDR3 is TGTGCCAGCAGTGGCCTAGCGGGTCCCGATACGCAGTATTTT.